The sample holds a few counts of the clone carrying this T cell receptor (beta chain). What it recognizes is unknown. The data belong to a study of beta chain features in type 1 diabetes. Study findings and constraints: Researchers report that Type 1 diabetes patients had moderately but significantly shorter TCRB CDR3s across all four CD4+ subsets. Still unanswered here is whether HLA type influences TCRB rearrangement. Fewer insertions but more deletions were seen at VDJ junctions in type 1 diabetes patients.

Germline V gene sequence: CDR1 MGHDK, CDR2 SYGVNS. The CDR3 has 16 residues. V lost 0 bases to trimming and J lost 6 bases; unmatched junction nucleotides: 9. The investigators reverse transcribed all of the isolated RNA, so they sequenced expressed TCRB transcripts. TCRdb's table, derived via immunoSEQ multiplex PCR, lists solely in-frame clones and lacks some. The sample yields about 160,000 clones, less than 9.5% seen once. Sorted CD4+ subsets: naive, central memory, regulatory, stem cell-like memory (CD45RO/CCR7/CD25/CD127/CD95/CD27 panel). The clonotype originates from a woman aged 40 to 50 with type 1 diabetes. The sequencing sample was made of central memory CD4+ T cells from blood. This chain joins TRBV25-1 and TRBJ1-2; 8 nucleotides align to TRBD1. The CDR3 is CASSEYRPGGSNGYTF. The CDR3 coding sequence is TGTGCCAGCAGTGAATATAGGCCAGGGGGCTCCAATGGCTACACCTTC.